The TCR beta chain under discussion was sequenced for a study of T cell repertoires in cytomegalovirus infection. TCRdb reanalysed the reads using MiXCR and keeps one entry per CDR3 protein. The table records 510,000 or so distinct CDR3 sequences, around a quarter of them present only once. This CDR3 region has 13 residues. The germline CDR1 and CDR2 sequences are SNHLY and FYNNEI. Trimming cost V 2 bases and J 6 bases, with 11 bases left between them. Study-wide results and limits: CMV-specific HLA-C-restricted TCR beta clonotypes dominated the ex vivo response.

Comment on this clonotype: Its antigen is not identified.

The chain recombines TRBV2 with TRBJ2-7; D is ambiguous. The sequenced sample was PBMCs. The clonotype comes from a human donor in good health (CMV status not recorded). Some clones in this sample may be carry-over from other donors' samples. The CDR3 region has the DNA TGTGCCAGCAGTGAACGCAGGCTATCCGAGCAGTACGTC. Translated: CASSERRLSEQYV.